Each of the 21 T cell receptor beta chains below was sequenced from the same sample in a study of OX40 agonist ivuxolimab in advanced cancers. Method: immunoSEQ multiplex PCR; TCRdb's copy keeps in-frame clones and lacks some. Of tens of thousands of clones in the sample, approximately 83% were seen once. The specimen was CD4+ or CD8+ T cells sorted from blood, collected in a trial of the OX40 agonist ivuxolimab. The receptors here all came from an adult with an advanced solid tumor such as melanoma, head and neck, liver or kidney cancer.

The J gene is TRBJ2-3, the V gene TRBV10-1, with D unresolved. V was pared by 4 bases and J by 4 bases, with 6 bases between. CDR1 and CDR2 from the germline V gene are WNHNN and SYGVQD (reference sequence). The CDR3 sequence is 12 residues long. The CDR3 DNA reads as TGCGCCAGCAGTGCGGGTTCAGATACGCAGTATTTT. Protein: CASSAGSDTQYF.

This chain connects TRBV4-2 to TRBJ1-1; the D gene is possibly TRBD1 (6 bases). V was clipped by 5 bases and J by 1 base, with 11 bases between them. CDR1 and CDR2 (germline): LGHNA, YNFKEQ. This CDR3 spans 14 amino acids. CDR3 sequence reads: CASSEGGTNTEAFF. As DNA, the CDR3 is TGTGCCAGCAGCGAGGGGGGAACGAACACTGAAGCTTTCTTT.

This clone was observed once. This rearrangement joins TRBV28 to TRBJ2-2; TRBD2 agrees at 8 bases. Germline V gene sequence: CDR1 MDHEN, CDR2 SYDVKM. The CDR3 spans 16 residues. Losses at the gene ends were 3 bases for V and 2 bases for J; bases not matched to a gene: 5. The CDR3, as DNA: TGTGCCAGCAGTTTGGGCGGGGGGCCCAACACCGGGGAGCTGTTTTTT. Translation gives CASSLGGGPNTGELFF.

The chain joins TRBV10-1 to TRBJ2-3; 14 bases are a match to TRBD2. Losses at the gene ends were 8 bases for V and 4 bases for J; bases not matched to a gene: 29. From germline, CDR1 is WNHNN and CDR2 SYGVQD (reference sequence). This CDR3 is built from 23 residues. CDR3 residues: CASGRRRGGDSGTSGSSADTQYF. The CDR3, as DNA: TGCGCCAGCGGACGGAGGAGGGGGGGAGATTCCGGGACTAGCGGGAGTAGTGCAGATACGCAGTATTTT.

V gene TRBV28 combines with J gene TRBJ1-2; D not resolved. The germline V gene encodes CDR1 MDHEN and CDR2 SYDVKM. The CDR3 spans 13 residues. V lost 6 bases and J lost 0, with 8 bases in between. The CDR3 loop is CASSTQSNYGYTF. DNA of the CDR3: TGTGCCAGCAGCACTCAGTCTAACTATGGCTACACCTTC.

This sequence joins TRBV6-5 and TRBJ1-5; TRBD1 agrees at 7 bases. Germline V CDR1 and CDR2: MNHEY, SVGAGI. The CDR3 spans 12 residues. V was pared by 7 bases and J by 5 bases, with 2 bases of the junction left unmatched. The CDR3 bases are TGTGCCAGCAAAACAGGGGATCAGCCCCAGCATTTT. The encoded protein is CASKTGDQPQHF.

The chain joins TRBV5-1 to TRBJ1-2; no clear D. Germline V gene data show CDR1 as SGHRS and CDR2 as YFSETQ. Trimming pared 3 bases from V and 4 bases from J, leaving 7 bases between. The CDR3 has 12 amino acids. The CDR3: CASSSGVYGYTF. The CDR3 DNA follows: TGCGCCAGCAGCTCCGGAGTCTATGGCTACACCTTC.

The genes are TRBV5-1 and TRBJ2-2, with 10 bases fitting TRBD2. CDR3 length: 16 residues. Germline loops: CDR1 SGHRS, CDR2 YFSETQ. Unmatched junction bases numbered 5, after V lost 0 bases and J lost 6 bases. CDR3: CASSLAGTSAAGELFF. In DNA, the CDR3 is TGCGCCAGCAGCTTGGCGGGGACTAGCGCAGCCGGGGAGCTGTTTTTT.

This clone was detected a few times. This chain links TRBV7-3 with TRBJ1-3; no firm D call. Trimming removed 5 bases from V and 4 bases from J, with 9 bases in between. This CDR3 has 13 amino acids. The germline CDR1 and CDR2 sequences are SGHTA and FQGTGA. This CDR3 reads CASSHDAGNTIYF. DNA for the CDR3: TGTGCCAGCAGCCACGACGCGGGAAACACCATATATTTT.

The V and J genes are TRBV6-6 and TRBJ1-3; 7 nucleotides match TRBD1. Germline loops: CDR1 MNHNY, CDR2 SVGAGI (reference sequence). The CDR3 runs 15 residues. V dropped 0 bases and J dropped 2; count of bases not matched to a gene: 1. The CDR3 region is CASSYSTGTGNTIYF. In DNA, the CDR3 is TGTGCCAGCAGTTACTCGACAGGGACTGGAAACACCATATATTTT.

The chain joins TRBV6-6 to TRBJ2-7, with D perhaps assigned TRBD1 or TRBD2 (5 bases each). The germline V gene has CDR1 MNHNY and CDR2 SVGAGI (reference sequence). The germline V and J ends were trimmed by 10 bases and 5 bases, with 9 bases remaining between them. The CDR3 is 10 residues long. This chain's CDR3 is CATRGDEQYF. As DNA, the CDR3 is TGTGCCACAAGAGGGGACGAGCAGTACTTC.

This chain connects TRBV2 to TRBJ1-4, with 7 bases matching TRBD1. The CDR3 has 15 residues. With 2 bases clipped from V and 2 bases from J, the junction kept 2 bases outside the gene matches. Germline CDR1 SNHLY, CDR2 FYNNEI. The CDR3 spells CASSEIGGTNEKLFF. The CDR3 coding sequence is TGTGCCAGCAGTGAAATAGGGGGCACTAATGAAAAACTGTTTTTT.

This chain links TRBV5-6 with TRBJ1-1, with 9 nucleotides matching TRBD1. This CDR3 spans 13 amino acids. Germline lookup yields CDR1 SGHDT and CDR2 YYEEEE. V shed 0 bases and J 8 bases; nucleotides not matched to a gene: 2. The CDR3 here is CASSLVQGAEAFF. The CDR3 DNA is TGTGCCAGCAGCTTGGTACAGGGGGCCGAAGCTTTCTTT.

The chain joins TRBV6-9 to TRBJ2-7; no clear D gene. The CDR3 length is 14 residues. Per the germline V gene, CDR1 is MNHGY and CDR2 is SVAAGI. V was pared by 4 bases and J by 1 base, with 11 bases between. DNA for the CDR3: TGTGCCAGCAGTTCGCCGCGCGTGTCCTACGAGCAGTACTTC. Its protein product is CASSSPRVSYEQYF.

The V and J genes are TRBV5-6 and TRBJ1-1; TRBD1 is a possible D gene (5 bases). Trimming removed 4 bases at V and 3 bases at J, with 16 bases between. Germline V gives CDR1 SGHDT, CDR2 YYEEEE. The CDR3 consists of 15 residues. CDR3 protein: CASSPDAGGDTEAFF. For the CDR3, the DNA is TGTGCCAGCAGCCCGGATGCGGGAGGGGACACTGAAGCTTTCTTT.

This clone was counted between two and nine times. The V and J genes are TRBV30 and TRBJ1-5; D is ambiguous. Trimming shortened V by 2 bases and J by 5 bases, and 10 bases separated the two germline ends. Germline loops: CDR1 GTSNPN, CDR2 SVGIG (reference sequence). The CDR3 has 13 residues. The CDR3 DNA reads as TGTGCCTGGAGTCCACAAGACCATCAGCCCCAGCATTTT. Translation gives CAWSPQDHQPQHF. Filled out from reference TRBV30 and TRBJ1-5, the complete variable domain reads SQTIHQWPATLVQPVGSPLSLECTVEGTSNPNLYWYRQAAGRGLQLLFYSVGIGQISSEVPQNLSASRPQDRQFILSSKKLLLSDSGFYLCAWSPQDHQPQHFGDGTRLSIL.

This clone came up once. The chain is built from TRBV7-2 and TRBJ1-2; D may be TRBD1 (5 bases). This CDR3 is built from 14 residues. Germline V gives CDR1 SGHTA, CDR2 FQGNSA. V was pared by 0 bases and J by 7 bases, with 12 bases between. CDR3 bases: TGTGCCAGCAGCTTAGCGGGACCGGCGCGTGGCTACACCTTC. Protein sequence: CASSLAGPARGYTF.

The sample holds a few counts of this clone. J is TRBJ1-4 and V is TRBV7-9; maybe TRBD1 (6 bases). From germline, CDR1 is SEHNR and CDR2 FQNEAQ (reference sequence). The CDR3 consists of 13 residues. The V and J ends lost 5 bases and 8 bases respectively, with 12 bases between them. The CDR3 coding sequence is TGTGCCAGCAGCATGGACAGCGTCGAAAAACTGTTTTTT. Translated: CASSMDSVEKLFF.

This clone was seen once. The J gene is TRBJ2-1, the V gene TRBV10-1, with 9 bases that match TRBD2. The CDR3 consists of 15 residues. Germline V gives CDR1 WNHNN, CDR2 SYGVQD (reference sequence). V dropped 2 bases and J dropped 7; count of bases not matched to a gene: 6. Here the CDR3 reads CASSEGGGRGNEQFF. CDR3 nucleotides: TGCGCCAGCAGTGAGGGTGGCGGGAGGGGAAATGAGCAGTTCTTC.

The chain combines TRBV7-9 with TRBJ1-4; D not resolved. Germline-derived CDR1 and CDR2 are SEHNR and FQNEAQ (reference sequence). The germline V and J ends were trimmed by 1 base and 3 bases, with 6 bases remaining between them. This CDR3 region has 14 residues. This CDR3 is CASSLGEPNEKLFF. CDR3 in DNA: TGTGCCAGCAGCTTAGGGGAGCCTAATGAAAAACTGTTTTTT.

This chain joins TRBV9 and TRBJ2-3, with D perhaps TRBD2 (5 bases). Germline V lookup: CDR1 SGDLS, CDR2 YYNGEE. V was cut by 0 bases and J by 2 bases, with 10 bases left in between. The CDR3 runs to 15 residues. CDR3 coding DNA: TGTGCCAGCAGCGTAGGGGCGGGCTACACAGATACGCAGTATTTT. Its translation is CASSVGAGYTDTQYF.